The next 22 T cell receptor beta chains were all read from a single sample in a study of Graves' ophthalmopathy and Graves' hyperthyroidism. Beta-chain TCR CDR3 regions were amplified from RNA transcripts. The workflow started with a first-round RT-PCR run with HTBI primers and then moved on to a second-round multiplex PCR. TCRdb reanalysed the multiplex PCR reads using MiXCR and keeps one entry per CDR3 protein. The table lists about 400,000 distinct CDR3 sequences, around 16% of them singletons, with 1.6% in the top ten. Sequencing was done on a sample of peripheral blood. The receptors derive from a woman younger than 35 with Graves' ophthalmopathy.

V and J are TRBV5-1 and TRBJ2-7; D uncertain. The CDR3 consists of 13 residues. Germline V lookup: CDR1 SGHRS, CDR2 YFSETQ. Trimming took off 4 bases at V and 4 bases at J, with 12 bases between the two ends. The DNA for the CDR3 is TGCGCCAGCAGCCGTAACGCCGAATACGAGCAGTACTTC. This translates into CASSRNAEYEQYF.

This clonotype was seen a few times. CDR3 sequence: CASNRVRFEQYF. CDR3 DNA: TGTGCCAGCAACAGGGTCCGTTTCGAGCAGTACTTC. The chain links TRBV28 to TRBJ2-7, with D maybe TRBD1 (6 bases). V lost 7 bases, J lost 6 bases, and 13 bases lay in between. The germline gives CDR1 MDHEN, CDR2 SYDVKM. The CDR3 loop spans 12 amino acids.

This clonotype was seen repeatedly, ten times or more. This rearrangement joins TRBV28 to TRBJ2-2; perhaps TRBD2 as D (5 bases). The CDR3 consists of 14 residues. Germline CDR1 reads MDHEN; CDR2 reads SYDVKM. Trimming left V 2 bases short and J 7 bases short, with 11 bases between. CDR3 in amino acids: CASSLEGTIGELFF. CDR3 bases: TGTGCCAGCAGTTTAGAGGGAACAATCGGGGAGCTGTTTTTT.

The table lists this clonotype with many counts. The chain links TRBV24-1 to TRBJ1-5, with D tentatively TRBD1 (6 bases). The V end lost 3 bases, the J end lost 3 bases, and 14 bases lay between the germline ends. Germline CDR1 KGHDR, CDR2 SFDVKD. The CDR3 spans 16 residues. CDR3 amino acids: CATSDTSRGFNQPQHF. The CDR3, as DNA: TGTGCCACCAGTGATACGTCTAGGGGGTTCAATCAGCCCCAGCATTTT.

This clonotype has a count of ten or more. V usage is TRBV7-9 and J usage is TRBJ2-5, with D perhaps TRBD2 (6 bases). CDR1 and CDR2 from the germline V gene are SEHNR and FQNEAQ (reference sequence). With 7 bases removed from V and 4 bases from J, the gap between germline ends came to 10 bases. The length of the CDR3 is 12 residues. CDR3 sequence reads: CASKPGGETQYF. For the CDR3, the DNA is TGTGCCAGCAAACCCGGGGGAGAGACCCAGTACTTC.

This clonotype was counted ten times or more. The V call is TRBV12-3 or TRBV12-4, the J call TRBJ1-2; D uncertain. The CDR3 runs 13 residues. V gave up 5 bases and J gave up 4 bases, with 11 bases separating them. This chain's CDR3 is CASSTGLSYGYTF. Written as DNA, the CDR3 is TGTGCCAGCAGTACCGGACTGTCCTATGGCTACACCTTC.

The gene calls are TRBV4-3 and TRBJ2-7; D is perhaps TRBD2 (7 bases). Trimming shortened V by 4 bases and J by 2 bases, and 15 bases separated the two germline ends. The CDR3 is 15 amino acids. Germline V gene sequence: CDR1 LGHNA, CDR2 YSLEER. This CDR3 is CASSPSGGLPYEQYF. In nucleotides, the CDR3 is TGCGCCAGCAGCCCCTCCGGGGGGCTTCCCTACGAGCAGTACTTC.

The J gene is TRBJ2-5, the V gene TRBV10-3; D is perhaps TRBD1 or TRBD2 (5 bases each). The assigned J gene may be wrong: the sequence end matches TRBJ2-7 better. The CDR3 length is 13 residues. CDR1 is ENHRY, CDR2 SYGVKD, per germline. The CDR3 reads CAISESGRFEQYF. The CDR3 coding sequence is TGTGCCATCAGTGAATCGGGACGGTTCGAGCAGTACTTC.

Concerning this clonotype: A read error is possible here, since a much larger clone lies one base away. The chain couples TRBV6-5 to TRBJ2-1, with TRBD1 matching over 9 bases. V was clipped by 2 bases and J by 7 bases; unmatched bases: 15. Germline V gene lookup returns CDR1 MNHEY and CDR2 SVGAGI. The CDR3 consists of 18 residues. The CDR3 DNA follows: TGTGCCAGCAGTTACGAACGGGTAACAGGGGGCCTTACTAATGAGCAGTTCTTC. Its translation is CASSYERVTGGLTNEQFF.

Here the CDR3 DNA reads TGTGCTAGTGGTTCAAGGACGGAGAACACTGAAGCTTTCTTT. Translated, it gives CASGSRTENTEAFF. The rearrangement links TRBV12-5 to TRBJ1-1; no definite D call. Germline CDR1 reads LGHNT; CDR2 reads FRNRAP. Trimming stripped 4 bases from V and 1 base from J, with 10 bases between. The CDR3 runs to 14 residues.

This clonotype came up many times. The V and J genes are TRBV7-2 and TRBJ2-5, with D perhaps TRBD2 (7 bases). V was pared by 4 bases and J by 1 base, with 13 bases between. This CDR3 is built from 15 residues. The germline CDR1 and CDR2 sequences are SGHTA and FQGNSA. The chain's CDR3 is CASSSYRGAQETQYF. The CDR3 region has the DNA TGTGCCAGCAGCTCCTACCGGGGGGCCCAAGAGACCCAGTACTTC.

This chain joins TRBV27 and TRBJ1-6; TRBD1 aligns across 7 bases. The CDR3 spans 14 residues. Germline CDR1 MNHEY, CDR2 SMNVEV (reference sequence). V gave up 6 bases and J gave up 10 bases; unmatched junction bases: 9. The chain's CDR3 is CASSPQGKLSPLHF. CDR3 bases: TGTGCCAGCAGCCCACAGGGGAAGTTGTCACCCCTCCACTTT.

This clonotype was picked up many times. J is TRBJ1-1 and V is TRBV12-3 or TRBV12-4; D remains unclear. This CDR3 has 15 amino acids. The V end lost 6 bases, the J end lost 1 base, and 15 bases lay between the germline ends. CDR3 nucleotide sequence: TGTGCCAGCAGGGTAATGGGGAGACCGAACACTGAAGCTTTCTTT. This codes for CASRVMGRPNTEAFF.

This clonotype was recorded at least ten times. The V call is TRBV7-2, the J call TRBJ2-7, with D perhaps matching TRBD1 (5 bases). CDR3 length equals 18 residues. V was clipped by 2 bases and J by 5 bases, with 25 bases between them. Germline values: CDR1 SGHTA, CDR2 FQGNSA. DNA for the CDR3: TGTGCCAGCAGCTTATCGTTGCAACGACTGGGGCGAGTAAACGAGCAGTACTTC. Translation: CASSLSLQRLGRVNEQYF.

This clonotype appeared many times. The rearrangement links TRBV6-1 to TRBJ2-4, with D perhaps TRBD1 (6 bases). Germline CDR1 and CDR2: MNHNS and SASEGT. V shed 6 bases and J shed 0 bases, with 15 bases lying between them. There are 16 residues in the CDR3. The CDR3 reads CASSGQSTRAKNIQYF. The DNA for the CDR3 is TGTGCCAGCAGCGGACAGTCCACGCGAGCCAAAAACATTCAGTACTTC.

This clonotype was observed at least ten times. This chain links TRBV6-5 with TRBJ2-7; D is unclear. CDR3 length equals 14 residues. The germline gives CDR1 MNHEY, CDR2 SVGAGI. V was cut by 3 bases and J by 9 bases, with 18 bases left in between. This CDR3 is CASSYPSQMTAQYF. The CDR3 nucleotides read TGTGCCAGCAGTTATCCCAGCCAGATGACGGCGCAGTACTTC.

The rearrangement links TRBV6-1 to TRBJ1-1; 8 nucleotides line up with TRBD1. CDR1 is MNHNS, CDR2 SASEGT, per germline. The CDR3 has 15 residues. The J segment lost 1 base and the V segment lost 5 bases, leaving 6 bases of the junction unmatched. The CDR3 sequence is CASSRHGQGNTEAFF. Here the CDR3 DNA reads TGTGCCAGCAGTCGGCACGGACAGGGGAACACTGAAGCTTTCTTT.

This clonotype was recorded many times. The rearrangement uses TRBV30 and TRBJ2-7, with 10 bases identical to TRBD2. V lost 5 bases and J lost 6; bases outside the gene matches: 4. In germline, CDR1 is GTSNPN, CDR2 SVGIG (reference sequence). This CDR3 spans 12 amino acids. The CDR3 nucleotides are TGTGCCTGGCTAAGCGGGAGGGGCGAGCAGTACTTC. Translation: CAWLSGRGEQYF.

A few counts support this clonotype. The chain links TRBV3-1 to TRBJ1-6; perhaps TRBD1 as D (5 bases). This CDR3 contains 17 residues. V was trimmed by 1 base and J by 2 bases, leaving 12 bases between them. CDR1 is LGHDT, CDR2 YNNKEL, per germline (reference sequence). CDR3 sequence reads: CASSQGGGIPYNSPLHF. The CDR3 coding sequence is TGTGCCAGCAGCCAAGGGGGGGGGATCCCCTATAATTCACCCCTCCACTTT.

In its sample, this clonotype was seen many times. V is TRBV4-1 and J is TRBJ1-1; D remains unclear. V lost 0 bases, J lost 1 base, and 12 bases lay in between. Per germline, CDR1 MGHRA and CDR2 YSYEKL. The CDR3 is 16 residues long. Here the CDR3 reads CASSQDRGLGNTEAFF. CDR3 nucleotides: TGCGCCAGCAGCCAAGACCGAGGGCTTGGGAACACTGAAGCTTTCTTT.

This chain links TRBV6-1 with TRBJ2-7, with D tentatively TRBD2 (5 bases). CDR1 MNHNS and CDR2 SASEGT come from the germline V gene. The CDR3 contains 14 residues. The V end was cut by 1 base, the J end by 8 bases, with 15 bases between. The CDR3 nucleotides read TGTGCCAGCAGTGAAGGCCTAGCCGGGTGGAAGCAGTACTTC. It specifies CASSEGLAGWKQYF.

There are a few counts of this clonotype. V and J are TRBV20-1 and TRBJ1-5, with D maybe TRBD1 (5 bases). Trimming took 8 bases from V and 4 from J, leaving 15 bases between them. Germline assignment: CDR1 DFQATT and CDR2 SNEGSKA (reference sequence). This CDR3 has 13 amino acids. The CDR3 reads CSMKKGVNQPQHF. In DNA form, the CDR3 reads TGCAGTATGAAGAAAGGGGTAAATCAGCCCCAGCATTTT.